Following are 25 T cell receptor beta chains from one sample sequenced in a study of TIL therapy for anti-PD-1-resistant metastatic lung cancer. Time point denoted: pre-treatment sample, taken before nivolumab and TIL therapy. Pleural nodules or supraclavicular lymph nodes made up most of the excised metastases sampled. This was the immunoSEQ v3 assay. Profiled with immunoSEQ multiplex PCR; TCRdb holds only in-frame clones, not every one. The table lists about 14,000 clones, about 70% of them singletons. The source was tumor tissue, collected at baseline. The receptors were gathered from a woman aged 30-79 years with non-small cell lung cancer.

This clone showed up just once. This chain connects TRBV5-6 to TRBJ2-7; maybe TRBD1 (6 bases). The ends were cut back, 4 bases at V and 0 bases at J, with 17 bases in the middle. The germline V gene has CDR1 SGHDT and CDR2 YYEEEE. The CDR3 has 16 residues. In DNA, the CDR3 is TGTGCCAGCAGCCTGGTGGGGACACGGAGCTCCTACGAGCAGTACTTC. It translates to CASSLVGTRSSYEQYF.

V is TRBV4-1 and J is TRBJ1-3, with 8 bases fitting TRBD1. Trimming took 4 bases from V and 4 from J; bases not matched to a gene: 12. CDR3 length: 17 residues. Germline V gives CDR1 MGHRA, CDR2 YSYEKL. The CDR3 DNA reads TGCGCCAGCAGCCGGGAGGCAGGGGGCGCGGTAGGAAACACCATATATTTT. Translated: CASSREAGGAVGNTIYF.

CDR3 amino acids: CASSGSRSQGSNYGYTF. CDR3 coding DNA: TGTGCCAGCAGCGGATCCAGGTCACAGGGTAGTAACTATGGCTACACCTTC. The rearrangement joins TRBV28 to TRBJ1-2; TRBD1 might be the D (6 bases). The CDR3 totals 17 residues. V was shortened by 6 bases and J by 1 base, with 21 bases between the two germline ends. Germline CDR1 MDHEN, CDR2 SYDVKM.

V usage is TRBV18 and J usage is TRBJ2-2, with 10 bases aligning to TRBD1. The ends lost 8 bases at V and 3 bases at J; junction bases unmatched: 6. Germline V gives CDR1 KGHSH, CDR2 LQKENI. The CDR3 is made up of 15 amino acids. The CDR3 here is CASTVGTGDTGELFF. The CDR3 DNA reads TGTGCCAGCACTGTCGGGACAGGGGACACCGGGGAGCTGTTTTTT.

CDR3 nucleotide sequence: TGTGCCAGCAGCGTAAGAGGGACAGGGGGCACTGAAGCTTTCTTT. Its protein is CASSVRGTGGTEAFF. The rearrangement joins TRBV9 to TRBJ1-1; TRBD1 matches at 11 bases. CDR3 length: 15 amino acids. With 1 base clipped from V and 4 bases from J, the junction kept 3 bases outside the gene matches. Germline CDR1 SGDLS, CDR2 YYNGEE.

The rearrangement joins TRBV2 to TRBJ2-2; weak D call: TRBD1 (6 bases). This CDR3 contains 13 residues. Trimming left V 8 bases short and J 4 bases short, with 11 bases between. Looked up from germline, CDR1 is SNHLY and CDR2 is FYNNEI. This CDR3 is CASQGQGTGELFF. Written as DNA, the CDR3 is TGTGCCAGCCAGGGGCAGGGCACCGGGGAGCTGTTTTTT.

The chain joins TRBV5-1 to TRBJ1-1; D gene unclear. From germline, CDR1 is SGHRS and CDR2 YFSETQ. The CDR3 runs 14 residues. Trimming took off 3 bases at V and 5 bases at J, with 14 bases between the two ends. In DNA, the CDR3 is TGCGCCAGCAGCTCTGGCCAGGCAGAAACTGAAGCTTTCTTT. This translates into CASSSGQAETEAFF.

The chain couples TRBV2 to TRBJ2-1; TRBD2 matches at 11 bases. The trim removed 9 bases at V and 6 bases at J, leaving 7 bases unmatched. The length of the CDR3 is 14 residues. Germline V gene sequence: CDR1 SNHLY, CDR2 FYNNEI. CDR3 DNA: TGTGCCAGAACTTTAGCGGGAGGGCCCAATGAGCAGTTCTTC. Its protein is CARTLAGGPNEQFF.

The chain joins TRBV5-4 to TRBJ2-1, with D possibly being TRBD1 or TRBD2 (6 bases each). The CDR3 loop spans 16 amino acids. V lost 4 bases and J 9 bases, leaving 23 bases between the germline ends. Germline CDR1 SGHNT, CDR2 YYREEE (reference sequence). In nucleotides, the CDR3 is TGTGCCAGCAGCGTTTCGGGGGACCCCATAGGGGGTGAGCAGTTCTTC. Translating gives CASSVSGDPIGGEQFF.

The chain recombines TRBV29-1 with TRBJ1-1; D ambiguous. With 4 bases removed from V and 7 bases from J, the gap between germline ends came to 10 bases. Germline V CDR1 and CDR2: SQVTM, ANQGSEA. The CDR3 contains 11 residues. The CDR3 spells CSVGTDLEAFF. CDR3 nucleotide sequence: TGCAGCGTTGGCACGGACCTTGAAGCTTTCTTT.

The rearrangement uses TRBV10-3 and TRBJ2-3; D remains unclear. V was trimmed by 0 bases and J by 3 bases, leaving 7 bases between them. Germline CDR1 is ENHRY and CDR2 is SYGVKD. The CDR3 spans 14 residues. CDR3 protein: CAISESPETDTQYF. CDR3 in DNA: TGTGCCATCAGTGAGTCGCCGGAAACAGATACGCAGTATTTT.

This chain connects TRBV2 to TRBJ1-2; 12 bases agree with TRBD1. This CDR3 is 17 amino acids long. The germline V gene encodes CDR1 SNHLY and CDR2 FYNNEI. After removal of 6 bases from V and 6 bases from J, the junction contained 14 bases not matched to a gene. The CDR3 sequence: CASRPPKMGQGADGYTF. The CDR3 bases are TGTGCCAGCAGACCTCCGAAGATGGGACAGGGGGCGGATGGCTACACCTTC.

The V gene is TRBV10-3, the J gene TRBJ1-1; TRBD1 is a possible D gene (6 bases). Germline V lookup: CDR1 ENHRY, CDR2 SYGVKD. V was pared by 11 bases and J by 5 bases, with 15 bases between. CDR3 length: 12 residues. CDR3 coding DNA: TGTGCCGTCGGAGGGGGGGCGACTGAAGCTTTCTTT. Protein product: CAVGGGATEAFF.

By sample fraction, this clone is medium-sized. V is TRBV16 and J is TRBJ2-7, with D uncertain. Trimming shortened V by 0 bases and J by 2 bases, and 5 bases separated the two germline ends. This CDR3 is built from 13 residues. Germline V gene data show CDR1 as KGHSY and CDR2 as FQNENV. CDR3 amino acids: CASSQSTAYEQYF. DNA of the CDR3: TGTGCCAGCAGCCAATCGACCGCCTACGAGCAGTACTTC. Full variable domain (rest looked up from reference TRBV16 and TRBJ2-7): GEEVAQTPKHLVRGEGQKAKLYCAPIKGHSYVFWYQQVLKNEFKFLISFQNENVFDETGMPKERFSAKCLPNSPCSLEIQATKLEDSAVYFCASSQSTAYEQYFGPGTRLTVT.

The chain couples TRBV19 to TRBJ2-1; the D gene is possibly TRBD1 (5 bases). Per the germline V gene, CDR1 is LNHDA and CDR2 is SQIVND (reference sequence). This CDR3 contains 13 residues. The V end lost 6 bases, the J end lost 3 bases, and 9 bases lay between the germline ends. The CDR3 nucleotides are TGTGCCAGTAGACCGACAGTCTACAATGAGCAGTTCTTC. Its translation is CASRPTVYNEQFF.

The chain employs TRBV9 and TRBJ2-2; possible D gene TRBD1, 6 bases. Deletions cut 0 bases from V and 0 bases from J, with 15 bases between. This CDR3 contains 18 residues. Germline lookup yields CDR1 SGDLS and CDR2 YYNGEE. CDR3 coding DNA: TGTGCCAGCAGCGTAGACAGGGACACGACGTCGAACACCGGGGAGCTGTTTTTT. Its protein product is CASSVDRDTTSNTGELFF.

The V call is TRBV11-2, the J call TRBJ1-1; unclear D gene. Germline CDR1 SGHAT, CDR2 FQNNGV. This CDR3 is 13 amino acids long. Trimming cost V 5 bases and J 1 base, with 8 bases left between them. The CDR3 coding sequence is TGTGCCAGCAGCGTTACATGGAACACTGAAGCTTTCTTT. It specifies CASSVTWNTEAFF.

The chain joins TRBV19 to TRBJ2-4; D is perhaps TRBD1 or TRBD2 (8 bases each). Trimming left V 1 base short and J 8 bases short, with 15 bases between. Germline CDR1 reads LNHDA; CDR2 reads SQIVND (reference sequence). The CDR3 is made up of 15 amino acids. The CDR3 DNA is TGTGCCAGTAGTATAGGGACAGGGACTAGGGACATTCAGTACTTC. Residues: CASSIGTGTRDIQYF.

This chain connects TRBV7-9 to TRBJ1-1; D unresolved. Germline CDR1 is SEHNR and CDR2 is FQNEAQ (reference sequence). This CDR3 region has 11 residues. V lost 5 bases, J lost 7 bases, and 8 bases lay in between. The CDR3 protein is CASSPIFEAFF. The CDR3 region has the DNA TGTGCCAGCAGCCCGATTTTTGAAGCTTTCTTT.

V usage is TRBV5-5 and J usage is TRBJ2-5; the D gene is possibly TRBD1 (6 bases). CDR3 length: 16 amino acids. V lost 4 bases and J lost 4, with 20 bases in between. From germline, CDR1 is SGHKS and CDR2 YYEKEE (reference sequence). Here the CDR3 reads CASSREWGQGIETQYF. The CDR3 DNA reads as TGTGCCAGCAGCCGAGAGTGGGGGCAAGGGATAGAGACCCAGTACTTC.

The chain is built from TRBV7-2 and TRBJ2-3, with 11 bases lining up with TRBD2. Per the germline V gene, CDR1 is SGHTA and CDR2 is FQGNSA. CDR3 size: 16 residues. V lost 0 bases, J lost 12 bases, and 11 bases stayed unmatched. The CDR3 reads CASSLAVASGGTPQYF. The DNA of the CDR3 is TGTGCCAGCAGCTTAGCGGTCGCTAGCGGGGGGACCCCCCAGTATTTT.

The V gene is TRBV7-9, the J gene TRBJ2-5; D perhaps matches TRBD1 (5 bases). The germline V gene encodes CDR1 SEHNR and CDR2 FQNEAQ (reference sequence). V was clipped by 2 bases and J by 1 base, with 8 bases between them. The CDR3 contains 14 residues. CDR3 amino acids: CASSLSQGQETQYF. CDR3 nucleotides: TGTGCCAGCAGCTTAAGCCAGGGCCAAGAGACCCAGTACTTC.

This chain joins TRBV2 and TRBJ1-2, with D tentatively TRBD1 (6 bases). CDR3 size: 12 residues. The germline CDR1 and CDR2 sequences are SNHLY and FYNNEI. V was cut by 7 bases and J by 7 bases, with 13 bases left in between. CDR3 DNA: TGTGCCAGCACCCAAGACAGGTCTGGCTACACCTTC. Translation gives CASTQDRSGYTF.

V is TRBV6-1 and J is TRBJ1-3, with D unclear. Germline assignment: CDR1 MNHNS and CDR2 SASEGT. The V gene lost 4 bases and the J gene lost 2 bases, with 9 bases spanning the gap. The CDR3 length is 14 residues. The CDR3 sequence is CASSVTGTGNTIYF. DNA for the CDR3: TGTGCCAGCAGTGTGACGGGGACTGGAAACACCATATATTTT.

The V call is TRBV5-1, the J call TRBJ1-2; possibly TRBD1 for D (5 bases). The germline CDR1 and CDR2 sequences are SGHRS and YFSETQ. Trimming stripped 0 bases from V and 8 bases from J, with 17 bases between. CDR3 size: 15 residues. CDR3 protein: CASSLGYQGPGGYTF. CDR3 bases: TGCGCCAGCAGCTTGGGGTACCAGGGTCCGGGAGGCTACACCTTC.